This TCR beta chain came from a study of molecular identifiers for immune sequencing clone quantification. Whole-study findings and limits: Highly expanded clone sizes could be underestimated by identical TCR molecules that share a barcode. Clones that had above 20 RNA copies took up over 99% of effector molecules but under 1% in naive cells. Jurkat TCR RNA that was spiked in from one cell was reportedly detectable among some 970,000 naive cells.

Comments on this clonotype: Antigen: not known.

Libraries used roughly 17,000 to 1,000,000 sorted naive CD8 T cells and 10%, 30% or 50% RNA input. This CDR3 has 13 amino acids. Germline values: CDR1 LNHDA, CDR2 SQIVND (reference sequence). Between the trimmed V and J ends, which lost 11 bases and 0 bases, there was a span of 13 bases. TCRdb re-analysed the PCR reads in MiXCR, keeping a single row per CDR3 protein. Of 300,000 to 400,000 distinct CDR3 sequences listed, 20% to 25% are singletons. V is TRBV19 and J is TRBJ2-5; the D gene is possibly TRBD2 (6 bases). The specimen was naive CD8+ T cells from blood, with Jurkat cell RNA spiked in. Subset noted: FACS-sorted CD8+CD4-CCR7+CD45RA+ naive T cells. This clonotype originated in a human donor in good health. Some libraries in this study had Jurkat cell RNA spiked in. CDR3 loop: CAAGGWNQETQYF. The CDR3 DNA reads as TGTGCCGCCGGGGGATGGAACCAAGAGACCCAGTACTTC.